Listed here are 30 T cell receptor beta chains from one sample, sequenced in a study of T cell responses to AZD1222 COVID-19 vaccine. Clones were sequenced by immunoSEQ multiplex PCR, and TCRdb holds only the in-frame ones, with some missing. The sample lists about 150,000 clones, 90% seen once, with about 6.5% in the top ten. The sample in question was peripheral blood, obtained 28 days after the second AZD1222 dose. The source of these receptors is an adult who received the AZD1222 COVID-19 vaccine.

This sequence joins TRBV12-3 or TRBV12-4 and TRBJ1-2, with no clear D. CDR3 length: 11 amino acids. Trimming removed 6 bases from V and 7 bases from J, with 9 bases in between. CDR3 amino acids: CASSFSTGYTF. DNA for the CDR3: TGTGCCAGCAGCTTTTCCACTGGCTACACCTTC.

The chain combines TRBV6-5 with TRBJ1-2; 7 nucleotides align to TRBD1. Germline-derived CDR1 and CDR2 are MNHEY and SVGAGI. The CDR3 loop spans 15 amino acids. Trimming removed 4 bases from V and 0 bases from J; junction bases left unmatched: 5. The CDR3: CASSLTGLANYGYTF. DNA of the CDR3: TGTGCCAGCAGTTTGACAGGGCTGGCTAACTATGGCTACACCTTC.

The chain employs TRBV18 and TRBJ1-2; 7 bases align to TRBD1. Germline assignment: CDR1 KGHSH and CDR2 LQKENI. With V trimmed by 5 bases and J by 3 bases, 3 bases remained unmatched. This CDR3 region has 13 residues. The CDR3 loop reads CASSAQGDYGYTF. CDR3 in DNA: TGTGCCAGCTCAGCCCAGGGGGACTATGGCTACACCTTC.

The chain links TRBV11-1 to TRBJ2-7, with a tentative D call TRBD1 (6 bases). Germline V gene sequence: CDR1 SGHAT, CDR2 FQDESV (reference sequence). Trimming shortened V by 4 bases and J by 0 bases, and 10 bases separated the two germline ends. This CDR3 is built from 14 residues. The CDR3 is CASSSWTDSYEQYF. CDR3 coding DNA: TGTGCCAGCAGCTCTTGGACAGACTCCTACGAGCAGTACTTC.

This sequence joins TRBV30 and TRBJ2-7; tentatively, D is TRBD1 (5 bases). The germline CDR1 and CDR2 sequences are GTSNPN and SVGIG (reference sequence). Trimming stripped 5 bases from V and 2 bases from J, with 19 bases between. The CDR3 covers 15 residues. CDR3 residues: CAWGQRGIPTYEQYF. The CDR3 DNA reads TGTGCCTGGGGGCAAAGGGGAATTCCTACCTACGAGCAGTACTTC.

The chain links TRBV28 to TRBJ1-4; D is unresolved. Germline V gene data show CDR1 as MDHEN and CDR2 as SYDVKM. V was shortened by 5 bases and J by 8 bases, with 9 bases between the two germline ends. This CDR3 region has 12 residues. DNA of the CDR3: TGTGCCAGCAGTCCCTACAACGAAAAACTGTTTTTT. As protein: CASSPYNEKLFF.

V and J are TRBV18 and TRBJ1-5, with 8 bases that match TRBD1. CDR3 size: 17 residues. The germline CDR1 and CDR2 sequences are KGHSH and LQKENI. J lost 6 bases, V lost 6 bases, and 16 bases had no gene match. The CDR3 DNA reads TGTGCCAGCTCGTCGACAGGGGATGGGCGAATAGCTCAGCCCCAGCATTTT. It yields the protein CASSSTGDGRIAQPQHF.

CDR3 protein: CASSYHRGRLYNEQFF. The CDR3 DNA follows: TGTGCCAGCAGTTACCATCGGGGGAGGCTATACAATGAGCAGTTCTTC. This chain uses TRBV6-5 with TRBJ2-1; perhaps TRBD2 as D (6 bases). CDR1 MNHEY and CDR2 SVGAGI come from the germline V gene. V lost 2 bases, J lost 4 bases, and 15 bases lay in between. The CDR3 contains 16 residues.

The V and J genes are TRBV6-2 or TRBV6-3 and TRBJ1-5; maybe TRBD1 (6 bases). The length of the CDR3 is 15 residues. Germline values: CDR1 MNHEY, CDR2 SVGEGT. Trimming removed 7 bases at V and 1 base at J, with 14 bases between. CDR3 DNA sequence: TGTGCCAGCAACCCCGGGGGGCGAAGCAATCAGCCCCAGCATTTT. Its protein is CASNPGGRSNQPQHF.

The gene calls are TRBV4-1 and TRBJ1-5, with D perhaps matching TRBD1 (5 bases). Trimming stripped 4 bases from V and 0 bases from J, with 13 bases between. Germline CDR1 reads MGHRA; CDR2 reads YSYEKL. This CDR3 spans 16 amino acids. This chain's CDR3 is CASSPLGDYSNQPQHF. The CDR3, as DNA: TGCGCCAGCAGCCCCTTGGGGGACTATAGCAATCAGCCCCAGCATTTT.

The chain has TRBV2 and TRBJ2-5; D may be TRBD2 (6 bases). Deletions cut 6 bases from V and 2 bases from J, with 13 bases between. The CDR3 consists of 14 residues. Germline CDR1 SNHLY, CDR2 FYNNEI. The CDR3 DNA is TGTGCCAGCAGCGCCGGGAGCCAACAAGAGACCCAGTACTTC. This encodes CASSAGSQQETQYF.

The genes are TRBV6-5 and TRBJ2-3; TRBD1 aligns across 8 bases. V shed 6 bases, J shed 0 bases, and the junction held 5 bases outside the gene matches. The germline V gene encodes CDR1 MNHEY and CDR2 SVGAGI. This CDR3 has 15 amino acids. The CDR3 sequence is CASSYRDRSTDTQYF. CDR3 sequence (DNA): TGTGCCAGCAGCTACCGGGACAGGAGCACAGATACGCAGTATTTT.

The chain's CDR3 is CASSVLITGVSNQPQHF. The CDR3 nucleotides are TGTGCCAGTAGTGTACTAATCACAGGGGTCAGCAATCAGCCCCAGCATTTT. V gene TRBV19 combines with J gene TRBJ1-5, with 7 bases aligning to TRBD1. Germline V gene sequence: CDR1 LNHDA, CDR2 SQIVND (reference sequence). The J segment lost 1 base and the V segment lost 5 bases, leaving 11 bases of the junction unmatched. The CDR3 has 17 amino acids.

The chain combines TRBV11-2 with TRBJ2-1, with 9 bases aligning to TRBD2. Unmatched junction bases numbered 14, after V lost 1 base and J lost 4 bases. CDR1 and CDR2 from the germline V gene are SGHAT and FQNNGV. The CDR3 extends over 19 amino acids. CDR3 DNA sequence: TGTGCCAGCAGCTTAGCGACCTTTAGCGGGGGTTACCTATACAATGAGCAGTTCTTC. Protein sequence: CASSLATFSGGYLYNEQFF.

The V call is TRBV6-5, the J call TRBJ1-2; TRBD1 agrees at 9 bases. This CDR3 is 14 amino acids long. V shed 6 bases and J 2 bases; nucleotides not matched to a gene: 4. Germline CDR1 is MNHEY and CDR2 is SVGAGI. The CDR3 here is CASRKDRGNYGYTF. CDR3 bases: TGTGCCAGCAGAAAAGACAGGGGGAACTATGGCTACACCTTC.

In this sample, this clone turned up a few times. CDR3 in DNA: TGTGCCAGCAGTTACCATGACAGGGGAGGCTACGAGCAGTACTTC. Protein product: CASSYHDRGGYEQYF. The J gene is TRBJ2-7, the V gene TRBV6-5; 8 nucleotides align to TRBD1. The J segment lost 3 bases and the V segment lost 2 bases, leaving 6 bases of the junction unmatched. CDR3 length: 15 residues. Germline CDR1 MNHEY, CDR2 SVGAGI.

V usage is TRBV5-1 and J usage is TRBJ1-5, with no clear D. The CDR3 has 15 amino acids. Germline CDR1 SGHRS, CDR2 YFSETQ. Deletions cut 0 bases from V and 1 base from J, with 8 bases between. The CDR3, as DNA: TGCGCCAGCAGCTTGGACGAGGGAAGCAATCAGCCCCAGCATTTT. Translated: CASSLDEGSNQPQHF.

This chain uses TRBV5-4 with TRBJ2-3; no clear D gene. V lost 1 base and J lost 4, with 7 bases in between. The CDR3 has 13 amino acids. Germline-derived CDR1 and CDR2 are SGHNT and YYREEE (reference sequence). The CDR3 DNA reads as TGTGCCAGCAGCTTGTATGCATCAGATACGCAGTATTTT. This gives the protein CASSLYASDTQYF.

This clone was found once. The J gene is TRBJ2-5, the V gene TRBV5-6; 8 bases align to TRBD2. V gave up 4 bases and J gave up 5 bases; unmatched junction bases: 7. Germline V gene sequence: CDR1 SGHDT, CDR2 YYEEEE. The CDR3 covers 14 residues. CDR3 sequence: CASSAGVAGETQYF. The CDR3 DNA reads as TGTGCCAGCAGCGCCGGAGTAGCGGGGGAGACCCAGTACTTC.

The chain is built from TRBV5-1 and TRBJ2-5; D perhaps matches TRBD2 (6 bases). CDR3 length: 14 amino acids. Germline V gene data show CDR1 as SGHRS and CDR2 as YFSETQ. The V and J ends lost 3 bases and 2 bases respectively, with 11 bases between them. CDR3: CASSSGRGQETQYF. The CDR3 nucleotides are TGCGCCAGCAGCTCAGGACGGGGGCAAGAGACCCAGTACTTC.

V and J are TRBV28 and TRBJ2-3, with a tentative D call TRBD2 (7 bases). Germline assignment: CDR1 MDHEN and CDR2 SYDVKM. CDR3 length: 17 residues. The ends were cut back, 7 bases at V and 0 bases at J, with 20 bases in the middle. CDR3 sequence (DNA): TGTGCCAGCACCAACGATCTCGGGGGGCCAAGCACAGATACGCAGTATTTT. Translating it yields CASTNDLGGPSTDTQYF.

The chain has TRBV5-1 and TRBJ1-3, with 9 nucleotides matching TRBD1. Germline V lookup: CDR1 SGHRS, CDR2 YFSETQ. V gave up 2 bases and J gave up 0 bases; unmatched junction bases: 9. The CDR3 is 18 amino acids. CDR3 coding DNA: TGCGCCAGCAGCTTAGGGACAGGGTCAACCTTCTCTGGAAACACCATATATTTT. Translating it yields CASSLGTGSTFSGNTIYF.

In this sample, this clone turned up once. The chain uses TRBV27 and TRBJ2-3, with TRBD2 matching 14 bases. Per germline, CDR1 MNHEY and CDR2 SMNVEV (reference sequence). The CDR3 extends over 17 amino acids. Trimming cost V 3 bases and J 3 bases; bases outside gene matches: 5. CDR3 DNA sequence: TGTGCCAGCAGTTTGGGGACTAGCGGGGGATGGACAGATACGCAGTATTTT. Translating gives CASSLGTSGGWTDTQYF.

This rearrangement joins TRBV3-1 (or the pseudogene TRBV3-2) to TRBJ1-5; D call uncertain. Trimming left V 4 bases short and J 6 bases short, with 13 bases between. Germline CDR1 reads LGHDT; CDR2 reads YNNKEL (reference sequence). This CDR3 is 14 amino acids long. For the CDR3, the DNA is TGTGCCAGCAGCCGTAAGCAGGTCGGTCAGCCCCAGCATTTT. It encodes CASSRKQVGQPQHF.

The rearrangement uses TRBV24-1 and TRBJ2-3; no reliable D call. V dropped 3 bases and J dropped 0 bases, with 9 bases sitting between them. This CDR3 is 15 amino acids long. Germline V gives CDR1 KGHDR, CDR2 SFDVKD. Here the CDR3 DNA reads TGTGCCACCAGTGATGGCGTGGCCAGCACAGATACGCAGTATTTT. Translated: CATSDGVASTDTQYF.

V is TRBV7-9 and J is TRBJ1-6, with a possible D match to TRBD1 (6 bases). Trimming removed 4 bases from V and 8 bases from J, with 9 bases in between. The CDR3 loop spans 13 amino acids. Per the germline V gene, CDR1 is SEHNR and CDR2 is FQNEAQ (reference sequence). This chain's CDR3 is CASSSRQDSPLHF. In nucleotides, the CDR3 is TGTGCCAGCAGCTCAAGACAGGATTCACCCCTCCACTTT.

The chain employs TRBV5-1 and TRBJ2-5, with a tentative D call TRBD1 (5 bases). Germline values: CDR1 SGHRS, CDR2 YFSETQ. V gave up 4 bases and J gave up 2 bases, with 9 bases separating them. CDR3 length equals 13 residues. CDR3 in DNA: TGCGCCAGCAGCAGCAGGGATCAAGAGACCCAGTACTTC. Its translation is CASSSRDQETQYF.

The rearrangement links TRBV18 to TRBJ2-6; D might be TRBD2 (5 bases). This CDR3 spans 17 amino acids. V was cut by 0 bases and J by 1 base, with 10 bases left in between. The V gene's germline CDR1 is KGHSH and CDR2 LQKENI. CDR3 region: CASSPPEAGSGANVLTF. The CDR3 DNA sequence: TGTGCCAGCTCACCACCGGAGGCAGGATCTGGGGCCAACGTCCTGACTTTC.

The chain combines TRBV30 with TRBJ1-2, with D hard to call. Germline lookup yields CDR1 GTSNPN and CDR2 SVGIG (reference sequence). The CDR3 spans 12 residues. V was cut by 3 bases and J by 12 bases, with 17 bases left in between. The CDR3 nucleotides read TGTGCCTGGAGCCCCGGTCGGGCCCGGCACACCTTC. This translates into CAWSPGRARHTF.

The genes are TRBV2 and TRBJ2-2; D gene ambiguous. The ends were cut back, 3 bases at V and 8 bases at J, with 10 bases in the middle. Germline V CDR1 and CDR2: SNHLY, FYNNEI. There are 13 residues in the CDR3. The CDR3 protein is CASSDGSWGELFF. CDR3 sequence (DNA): TGTGCCAGCAGTGATGGTTCTTGGGGGGAGCTGTTTTTT. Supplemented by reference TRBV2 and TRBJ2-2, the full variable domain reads EPEVTQTPSHQVTQMGQEVILRCVPISNHLYFYWYRQILGQKVEFLVSFYNNEISEKSEIFDDQFSVERPDGSNFTLKIRSTKLEDSAMYFCASSDGSWGELFFGEGSRLTVL.